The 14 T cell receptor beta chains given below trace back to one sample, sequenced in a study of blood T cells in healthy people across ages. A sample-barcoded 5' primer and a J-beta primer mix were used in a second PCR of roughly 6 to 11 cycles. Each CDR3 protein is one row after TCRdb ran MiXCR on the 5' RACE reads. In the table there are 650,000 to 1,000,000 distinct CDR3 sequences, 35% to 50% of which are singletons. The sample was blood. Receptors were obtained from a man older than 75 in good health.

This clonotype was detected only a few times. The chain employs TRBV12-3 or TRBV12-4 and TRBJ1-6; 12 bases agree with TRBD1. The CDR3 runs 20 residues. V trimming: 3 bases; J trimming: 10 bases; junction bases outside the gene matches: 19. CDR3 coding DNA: TGTGCCAGCAGTTTTCACGGGACAGGGGGCGCGTCGGTCCAAACCTCACCCCTCCACTTT. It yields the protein CASSFHGTGGASVQTSPLHF.

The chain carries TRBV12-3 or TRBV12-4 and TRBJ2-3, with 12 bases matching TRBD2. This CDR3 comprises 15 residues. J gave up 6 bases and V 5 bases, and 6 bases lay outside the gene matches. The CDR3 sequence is CASSAVTSGSDTQYF. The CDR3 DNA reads TGTGCCAGCAGTGCTGTGACTAGCGGGAGTGATACGCAGTATTTT.

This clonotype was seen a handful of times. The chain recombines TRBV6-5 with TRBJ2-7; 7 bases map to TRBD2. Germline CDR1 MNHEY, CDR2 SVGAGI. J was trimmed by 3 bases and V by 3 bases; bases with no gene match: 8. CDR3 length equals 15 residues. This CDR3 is CASSYQLASGYEQYF. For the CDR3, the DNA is TGTGCCAGCAGTTATCAGTTGGCTAGCGGCTACGAGCAGTACTTC.

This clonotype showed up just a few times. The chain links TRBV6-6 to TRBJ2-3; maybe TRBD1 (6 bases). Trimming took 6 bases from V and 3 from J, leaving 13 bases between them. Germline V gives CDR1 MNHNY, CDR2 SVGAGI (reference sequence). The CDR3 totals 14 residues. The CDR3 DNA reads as TGTGCCAGCAGCTCAGGGGTTGTTACAGATACGCAGTATTTT. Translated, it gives CASSSGVVTDTQYF.

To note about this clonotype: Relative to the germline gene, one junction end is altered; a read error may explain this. The CDR3 DNA is TGTGCCAGCAGGGTGGACAGCTCCTACAATGGGCAGTTCTTC. Translated: CASRVDSSYNGQFF. V and J are TRBV28 and TRBJ2-1; TRBD1 is a possible D gene (6 bases). Germline V lookup: CDR1 MDHEN, CDR2 SYDVKM. The CDR3 totals 14 residues.

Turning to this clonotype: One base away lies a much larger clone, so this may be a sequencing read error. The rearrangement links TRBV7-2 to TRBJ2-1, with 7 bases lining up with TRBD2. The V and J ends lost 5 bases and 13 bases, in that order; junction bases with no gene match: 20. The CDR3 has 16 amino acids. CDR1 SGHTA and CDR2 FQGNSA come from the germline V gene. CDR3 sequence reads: CASSKWGGVTEETQFF. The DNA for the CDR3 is TGTGCCAGCAGCAAATGGGGGGGAGTTACTGAAGAGACCCAGTTCTTC.

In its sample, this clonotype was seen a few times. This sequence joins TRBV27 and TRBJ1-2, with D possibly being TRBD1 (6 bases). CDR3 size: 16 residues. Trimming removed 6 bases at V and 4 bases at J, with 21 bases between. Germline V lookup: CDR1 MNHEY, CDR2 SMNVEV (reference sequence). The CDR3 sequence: CASRAFLPGARYGYTF. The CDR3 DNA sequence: TGTGCCAGCAGGGCCTTCCTTCCGGGGGCGCGCTATGGCTACACCTTC.

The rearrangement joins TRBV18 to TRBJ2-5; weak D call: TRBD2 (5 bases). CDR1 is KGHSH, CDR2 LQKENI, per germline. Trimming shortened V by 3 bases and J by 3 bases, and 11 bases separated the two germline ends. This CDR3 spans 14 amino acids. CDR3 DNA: TGTGCCAGCTCACCGGCCGGAGGAGAAGAGACCCAGTACTTC. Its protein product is CASSPAGGEETQYF.

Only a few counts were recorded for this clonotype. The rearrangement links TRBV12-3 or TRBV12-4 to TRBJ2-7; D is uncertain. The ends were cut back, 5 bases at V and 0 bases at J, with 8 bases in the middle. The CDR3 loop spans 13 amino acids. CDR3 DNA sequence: TGTGCCAGCAGTGTACTTAGCTCCTACGAGCAGTACTTC. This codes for CASSVLSSYEQYF.

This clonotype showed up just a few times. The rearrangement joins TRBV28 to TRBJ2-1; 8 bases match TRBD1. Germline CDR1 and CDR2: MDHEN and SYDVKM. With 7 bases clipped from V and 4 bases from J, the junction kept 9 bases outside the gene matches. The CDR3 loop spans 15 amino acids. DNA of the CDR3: TGTGCCAGCACAAAAACAGGGGGGAGGTACAATGAGCAGTTCTTC. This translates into CASTKTGGRYNEQFF.

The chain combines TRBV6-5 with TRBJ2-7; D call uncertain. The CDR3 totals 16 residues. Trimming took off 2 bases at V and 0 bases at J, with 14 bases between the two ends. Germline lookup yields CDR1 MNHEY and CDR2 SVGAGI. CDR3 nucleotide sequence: TGTGCCAGCAGTTACGGGGTGACAACGAGCTCCTACGAGCAGTACTTC. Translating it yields CASSYGVTTSSYEQYF.

The CDR3 region has the DNA TGCAGTGCTAGAGATGGGGGACAGACTAATGAAAAACTGTTTTTT. This codes for CSARDGGQTNEKLFF. The V and J genes are TRBV20-1 and TRBJ1-4; the match to TRBD1 covers 7 bases. The CDR3 runs to 15 residues. V lost 0 bases and J lost 2; bases outside the gene matches: 3. Germline values: CDR1 DFQATT, CDR2 SNEGSKA (reference sequence).

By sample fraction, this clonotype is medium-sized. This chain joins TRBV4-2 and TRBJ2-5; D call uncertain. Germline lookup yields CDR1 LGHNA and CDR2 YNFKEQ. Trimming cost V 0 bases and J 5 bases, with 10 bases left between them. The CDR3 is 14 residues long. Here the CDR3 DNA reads TGTGCCAGCAGCCAAGATCGTCGCCCGGAGACCCAGTACTTC. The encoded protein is CASSQDRRPETQYF.

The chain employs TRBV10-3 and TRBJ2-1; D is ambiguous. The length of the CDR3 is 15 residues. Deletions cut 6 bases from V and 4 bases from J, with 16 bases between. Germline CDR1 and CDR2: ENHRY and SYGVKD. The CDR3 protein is CAISDPRTAYNEQFF. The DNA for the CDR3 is TGTGCCATCAGCGATCCTAGAACCGCGTACAATGAGCAGTTCTTC.